This T cell receptor (beta chain) was sequenced for a study of blood T cell repertoires in COVID-19. Study in general: Samples taken during acute and convalescent COVID-19 were collected in the United States, Italy and Spain. In each case, the material was cDNA or gDNA derived from T cells, B-cell-depleted T cells, or PBMCs.

J gave up 7 bases and V 5 bases, and 5 bases lay outside the gene matches. Germline CDR1 MDHEN, CDR2 SYDVKM. The CDR3 is 14 residues long. Methods used by the authors: Amplified reference gene primers provided the basis for estimating nucleated cell counts. Profiling relied on immunoSEQ multiplex PCR, and the TCRdb table lists in-frame clones only, not all of them. The V and J calls and clone size were taken over from that table, and D and trimming were inferred from the DNA. The data hold some 98,000 clones, with roughly 80% observed a single time. The sample taken for sequencing was peripheral blood. The chain joins TRBV28 to TRBJ1-5; 10 bases align to TRBD1. This receptor was taken from a human donor in a cohort sampled during active COVID-19. The CDR3, as DNA: TGTGCCAGCAGTCCCGCGGGACAGGGGCAGCCCCAGCATTTT. The encoded protein is CASSPAGQGQPQHF.